This section outlines one T cell receptor (beta chain) sequence together with its context. Antigen specificity is unknown. CDR3 length: 15 amino acids. Germline CDR1 and CDR2: MNHEY and SVGAGI. V was cut by 0 bases and J by 4 bases, with 10 bases left in between. The method was immunoSEQ multiplex PCR; TCRdb's version includes in-frame clones alone and lacks a portion of them. The sample records 53,000 or so clones, around 82% being singletons. The sample originates from a study of OX40 agonist ivuxolimab in advanced cancers. At the level of the study: With ivuxolimab, an agonistic anti-OX40 (CD134) antibody, patients were treated.

The study's findings and limits: At 0.1 to 3.0 mg/kg and by week 6, CD4+ and CD8+ T cells in the blood had expanded clonally. Partly responding patients at 0.1-3.0 mg/kg showed some of the smallest clonal expansion.

The chain uses TRBV6-5 and TRBJ1-3; the D gene is possibly TRBD1 (5 bases). This TCR was sampled from an adult with an advanced solid tumor such as melanoma, head and neck, liver or kidney cancer. Sample: CD4+ or CD8+ T cells sorted from blood, taken in a trial of the OX40 agonist ivuxolimab. CDR3 residues: CASSYSGTAGNTIYF. In DNA, the CDR3 is TGTGCCAGCAGTTACTCTGGGACCGCGGGAAACACCATATATTTT.